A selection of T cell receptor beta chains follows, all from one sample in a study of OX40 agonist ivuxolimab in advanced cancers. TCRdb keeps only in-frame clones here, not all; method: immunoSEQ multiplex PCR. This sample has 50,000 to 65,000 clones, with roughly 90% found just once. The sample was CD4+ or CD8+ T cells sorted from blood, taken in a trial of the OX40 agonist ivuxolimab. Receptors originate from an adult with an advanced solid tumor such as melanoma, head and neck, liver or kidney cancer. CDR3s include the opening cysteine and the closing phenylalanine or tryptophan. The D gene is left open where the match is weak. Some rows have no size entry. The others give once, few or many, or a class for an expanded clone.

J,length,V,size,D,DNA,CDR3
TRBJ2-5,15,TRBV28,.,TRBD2,TGTGCCAGCAGTTTCATAGCGGGCCTACAAGAGACCCAGTACTTC,CASSFIAGLQETQYF
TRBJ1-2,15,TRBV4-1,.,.,TGCGCCAGCAGCCAAGACAGGGGTCCCCTATCAAGCTACACCTTC,CASSQDRGPLSSYTF
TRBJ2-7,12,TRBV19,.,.,TGTGCCAGTAGTTCTGGGGTCTACGAGCAGTACTTC,CASSSGVYEQYF
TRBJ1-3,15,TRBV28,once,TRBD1,TGTGCCAGCAGCTCGACAGGGTGGGCTGGAAACACCATATATTTT,CASSSTGWAGNTIYF
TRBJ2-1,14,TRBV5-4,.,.,TGTGCCAGCAGCTTGTTGGACTATTACAATGAGCAGTTCTTC,CASSLLDYYNEQFF
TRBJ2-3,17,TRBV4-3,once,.,TGCGCCAGCAGCCAAGAGGCAGGGGCCCGGAGCACAGATACGCAGTATTTT,CASSQEAGARSTDTQYF
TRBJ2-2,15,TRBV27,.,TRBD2,TGTGCCAGCAGTTTCTCTAGCGGGGGGACCGGGGAGCTGTTTTTT,CASSFSSGGTGELFF
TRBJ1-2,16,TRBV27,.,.,TGTGCCAGCAGTTTATCAGCAGGGGCGAGGAACTATGGCTACACCTTC,CASSLSAGARNYGYTF
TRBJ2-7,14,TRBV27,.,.,TGTGCCAGCAGTTTAACCGGGATAGCCTACGAGCAGTACTTC,CASSLTGIAYEQYF
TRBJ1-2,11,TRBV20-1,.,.,TGCAGTGCTAGAGATCTAGAGCCCTACACCTTC,CSARDLEPYTF
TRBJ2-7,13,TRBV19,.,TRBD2,TGTGCCAGTAGTAGCGGGAGGTGGTACGAGCAGTACTTC,CASSSGRWYEQYF
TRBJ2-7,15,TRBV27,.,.,TGTGCCAGCAGTTTATCACCCGGGGAATCTTACGAGCAGTACTTC,CASSLSPGESYEQYF
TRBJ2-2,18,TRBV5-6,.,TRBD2,TGTGCCAGCAGCTCGTTGGATCTAGCGGGAGTCAACACCGGGGAGCTGTTTTTT,CASSSLDLAGVNTGELFF
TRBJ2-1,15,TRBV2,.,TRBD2,TGTGCCAGCAGTGAATTCTCGCGGGAGGTCGGTGAGCAGTTCTTC,CASSEFSREVGEQFF
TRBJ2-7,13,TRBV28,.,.,TGTGCCAGCAATCGGGCCGAACTTTACGAGCAGTACTTC,CASNRAELYEQYF
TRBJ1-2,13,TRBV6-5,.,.,TGTGCCAGCAGTTACGGGACCCACGGCGGCTACACCTTC,CASSYGTHGGYTF
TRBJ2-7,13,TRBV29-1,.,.,TGCAGCGTTCCCGGGACATTTTCCTACGAGCAGTACTTC,CSVPGTFSYEQYF
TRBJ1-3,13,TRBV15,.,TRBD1,TGTGCCGGAGGGGACAGCTCTGGAAACACCATATATTTT,CAGGDSSGNTIYF
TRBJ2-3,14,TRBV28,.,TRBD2,TGTGCCAGCAGTTTAACCGGGAGGACAGATACGCAGTATTTT,CASSLTGRTDTQYF
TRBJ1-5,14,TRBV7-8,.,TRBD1,TGTGCCAGCAGCTTATGGGCAGGGGGAGAGCCCCAGCATTTT,CASSLWAGGEPQHF
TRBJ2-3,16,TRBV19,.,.,TGTGCCAGTAGTATCGAAGCGCTTGGGTACACAGATACGCAGTATTTT,CASSIEALGYTDTQYF
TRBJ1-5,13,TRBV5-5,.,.,TGTGCCAGCAGCTTGTGGGGGAATCAGCCCCAGCATTTT,CASSLWGNQPQHF
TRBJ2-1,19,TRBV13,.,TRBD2,TGTGCCAGCAGCTTTGGGGCAGGGGGAGCGGGAGGTTCCTACAATGAGCAGTTCTTC,CASSFGAGGAGGSYNEQFF
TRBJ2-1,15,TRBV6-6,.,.,TGTGCCAGCAGCTCCGGGACTGGGGCCGATAATGAGCAGTTCTTC,CASSSGTGADNEQFF
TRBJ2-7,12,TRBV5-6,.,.,TGTGCCAGCAGCTTGGACGGGGTCGAGCAGTACTTC,CASSLDGVEQYF
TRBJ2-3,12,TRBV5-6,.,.,TGTGCCAGCAGCTTGGCCGAAGATACGCAGTATTTT,CASSLAEDTQYF
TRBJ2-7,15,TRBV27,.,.,TGTGCCAGCAGCAACCTAGGTGAAGGATCCTACGAGCAGTACTTC,CASSNLGEGSYEQYF
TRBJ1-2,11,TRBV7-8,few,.,TGTGCCAGCAGGACCTTCGAGGGCTACACCTTC,CASRTFEGYTF
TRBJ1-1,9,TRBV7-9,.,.,TGTGCCAGCAGCTTTGGTGCTTTCTTT,CASSFGAFF
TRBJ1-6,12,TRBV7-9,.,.,TGTGCCAGCAGCTTAGGGGGCTCACCCCTCCACTTT,CASSLGGSPLHF
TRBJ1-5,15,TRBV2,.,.,TGTGCCAGCAGCGAACCCAGGTTGGGCAATCAGCCCCAGCATTTT,CASSEPRLGNQPQHF
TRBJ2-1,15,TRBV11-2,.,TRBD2,TGTGCCAGCAGCACCGGACTAGCGGGGAGGAATGAGCAGTTCTTC,CASSTGLAGRNEQFF